Following are 19 T cell receptor beta chains from one sample sequenced in a study of T-cell reconstitution after alpha-beta-depleted transplantation in children. TCRbeta library preparation incorporated unique molecular identifiers. TCRdb itself ran the PCR reads through MiXCR, one entry per CDR3 protein. The sample lists approximately 400,000 distinct CDR3 sequences; roughly 17% were seen once. The sequences come from PBMCs, mostly from graft donor cells, collected 360 days after TCRalphabeta/CD19-depleted stem cell transplant. The receptors were sampled from a boy younger than two who had a stem cell transplant for Wiskott-Aldrich syndrome, so the T cells may come from the graft donor.

This clonotype was observed a handful of times. The rearrangement uses TRBV5-1 and TRBJ2-3; D is tentatively TRBD1 or TRBD2 (5 bases each). The V gene lost 1 base and the J gene lost 9 bases, with 24 bases spanning the gap. The CDR3 covers 17 residues. CDR1 and CDR2 (germline): SGHRS, YFSETQ. The CDR3 nucleotides are TGCGCCAGCAGCTTGTCAGCGAGGGGCAGGTTGGAGAACACGCAGTATTTT. Its translation: CASSLSARGRLENTQYF.

This clonotype was seen more than once but under ten times. The chain recombines TRBV12-3 or TRBV12-4 with TRBJ2-3, with TRBD1 matching over 7 bases. V lost 5 bases and J lost 1; bases outside the gene matches: 9. The CDR3 spans 16 residues. CDR3: CASSDVRQGRTDTQYF. The CDR3 nucleotides read TGTGCCAGCAGTGACGTACGACAGGGTCGCACAGATACGCAGTATTTT.

The chain couples TRBV20-1 to TRBJ2-7; TRBD2 is a possible D gene (6 bases). The germline V gene has CDR1 DFQATT and CDR2 SNEGSKA (reference sequence). There are 14 residues in the CDR3. With 5 bases removed from V and 2 bases from J, the gap between germline ends came to 16 bases. The CDR3 reads CSARQGGKAYEQYF. CDR3 in DNA: TGCAGTGCTCGGCAGGGAGGTAAAGCCTACGAGCAGTACTTC.

The sample holds many counts of this clonotype. V usage is TRBV25-1 and J usage is TRBJ2-3; perhaps TRBD2 as D (6 bases). This CDR3 has 16 residues. The germline V gene has CDR1 MGHDK and CDR2 SYGVNS. Trimming shortened V by 3 bases and J by 3 bases, and 16 bases separated the two germline ends. CDR3: CASSERRRDGTDTQYF. DNA of the CDR3: TGTGCCAGCAGTGAGAGGCGGCGGGACGGGACAGATACGCAGTATTTT. The full variable domain, completed using reference TRBV25-1 and TRBJ2-3, is EADIYQTPRYLVIGTGKKITLECSQTMGHDKMYWYQQDPGMELHLIHYSYGVNSTEKGDLSSESTVSRIRTEHFPLTLESARPSHTSQYLCASSERRRDGTDTQYFGPGTRLTVL.

V is TRBV7-2 and J is TRBJ2-1; TRBD2 might be the D (7 bases). Per germline, CDR1 SGHTA and CDR2 FQGNSA. This CDR3 spans 16 amino acids. V lost 5 bases to trimming and J lost 4 bases, with 18 bases between them. The CDR3 DNA is TGTGCCAGCAGCCTCGGACCGGGGGGCTCTTACAATGAGCAGTTCTTC. Its translation: CASSLGPGGSYNEQFF.

This clonotype was detected a few times. The chain carries TRBV4-3 and TRBJ2-2; 8 bases match TRBD2. Germline V CDR1 and CDR2: LGHNA, YSLEER. The CDR3 sequence is 20 residues long. Germline trimming cut 5 bases from V and 3 bases from J; bases unmatched to any gene: 20. The DNA of the CDR3 is TGCGCCAGCAGCGGGGACGTCCATAGTGGCGGGAGGCGTTACACCGGGGAGCTGTTTTTT. Protein product: CASSGDVHSGGRRYTGELFF.

The sample holds a few counts of this clonotype. This sequence joins TRBV6-2 or TRBV6-3 and TRBJ2-7; 10 bases map to TRBD2. V gave up 5 bases and J gave up 5 bases; unmatched junction bases: 9. CDR1 and CDR2 (germline): MNHEY, SVGEGT. The CDR3 contains 15 residues. CDR3 coding DNA: TGTGCCAGCAGTCACCTTAGCGGGAGGTTCGACGAGCAGTACTTC. Translating gives CASSHLSGRFDEQYF.

The chain carries TRBV15 and TRBJ2-5, with D possibly TRBD1 on 5 matching bases. The germline V gene encodes CDR1 LNHNV and CDR2 YYDKDF (reference sequence). This CDR3 is 15 amino acids long. Deletions cut 1 base from V and 3 bases from J, with 12 bases between. CDR3 DNA sequence: TGTGCCACCAGCAGAGCCACAGGTGGCAAAGAGACCCAGTACTTC. This sequence encodes CATSRATGGKETQYF.

The chain has TRBV11-2 and TRBJ2-7, with D perhaps TRBD1 (5 bases). V was clipped by 6 bases and J by 7 bases, with 16 bases between them. The CDR3 totals 13 residues. Germline-derived CDR1 and CDR2 are SGHAT and FQNNGV. The CDR3 coding sequence is TGTGCCAGCAGTAAACAGGTTTCGGGTGAGCAGTACTTC. Protein sequence: CASSKQVSGEQYF.

This clonotype was seen a handful of times. The rearrangement links TRBV12-3 or TRBV12-4 to TRBJ2-7; D may be TRBD1 (5 bases). The CDR3 is 14 residues long. Trimming shortened V by 5 bases and J by 3 bases, and 14 bases separated the two germline ends. The CDR3 loop is CASSLAQAYYEQYF. DNA of the CDR3: TGTGCCAGCAGTCTCGCACAGGCGTACTACGAGCAGTACTTC.

The sample holds many counts of this clonotype. This sequence joins TRBV2 and TRBJ2-3, with 7 bases fitting TRBD1. CDR1 is SNHLY, CDR2 FYNNEI, per germline. The ends lost 4 bases at V and 1 base at J; junction bases unmatched: 2. CDR3 size: 14 residues. The CDR3 sequence is CASSVGQGTDTQYF. The CDR3 DNA follows: TGTGCCAGCAGTGTTGGACAGGGCACAGATACGCAGTATTTT. The variable domain in full, with the rest retrieved from reference TRBV2 and TRBJ2-3, is EPEVTQTPSHQVTQMGQEVILRCVPISNHLYFYWYRQILGQKVEFLVSFYNNEISEKSEIFDDQFSVERPDGSNFTLKIRSTKLEDSAMYFCASSVGQGTDTQYFGPGTRLTVL.

This clonotype came up a few times. V is TRBV15 and J is TRBJ2-3; unclear D gene. Germline V lookup: CDR1 LNHNV, CDR2 YYDKDF (reference sequence). The CDR3 loop spans 12 amino acids. V was shortened by 4 bases and J by 7 bases, with 9 bases between the two germline ends. CDR3: CATSKSMNTQYF. In DNA, the CDR3 is TGTGCCACCAGCAAGTCTATGAATACGCAGTATTTT.

There are many counts of this clonotype. The rearrangement joins TRBV5-1 to TRBJ2-5; tentative D call: TRBD2 (6 bases). The V end lost 2 bases, the J end lost 1 base, and 9 bases lay between the germline ends. The CDR3 length is 14 residues. Germline CDR1 is SGHRS and CDR2 is YFSETQ. The CDR3 is CASSFGTFQETQYF. CDR3 nucleotides: TGCGCCAGCAGCTTTGGGACTTTCCAAGAGACCCAGTACTTC.

J is TRBJ2-1 and V is TRBV10-3; no definite D call. Trimming cost V 8 bases and J 7 bases, with 9 bases left between them. Looked up from germline, CDR1 is ENHRY and CDR2 is SYGVKD. This CDR3 spans 11 amino acids. This CDR3 is CAISNRNEQFF. CDR3 DNA: TGTGCCATCTCGAACAGAAATGAGCAGTTCTTC.

This rearrangement joins TRBV24-1 to TRBJ2-5; 11 bases are a match to TRBD2. The CDR3 is 14 residues long. V lost 7 bases to trimming and J lost 5 bases; unmatched junction nucleotides: 5. Germline assignment: CDR1 KGHDR and CDR2 SFDVKD. In nucleotides, the CDR3 is TGTGCCACCAGCGTAGCGGGAGGGGGGGAGACCCAGTACTTC. The encoded protein is CATSVAGGGETQYF.

The chain joins TRBV10-2 to TRBJ2-1, with TRBD2 matching over 7 bases. The CDR3 extends over 15 amino acids. Trimming at V came to 6 bases and at J to 0 bases, leaving 5 bases not matched to a gene. Germline CDR1 WSHSY, CDR2 SAAADI. Written as DNA, the CDR3 is TGCGCCAGCAGAATAGCGGGCAGCTCCTACAATGAGCAGTTCTTC. Its protein product is CASRIAGSSYNEQFF.

The V gene is TRBV15, the J gene TRBJ2-1, with D unresolved. Germline CDR1 LNHNV, CDR2 YYDKDF (reference sequence). The length of the CDR3 is 15 residues. V shed 0 bases and J shed 5 bases, with 11 bases lying between them. The CDR3 region has the DNA TGTGCCACCAGCAGAGATAAGTCTATCCACAATGAGCAGTTCTTC. Its translation: CATSRDKSIHNEQFF. The entire variable domain, with the rest obtained from reference TRBV15 and TRBJ2-1, is as follows: DAMVIQNPRYQVTQFGKPVTLSCSQTLNHNVMYWYQQKSSQAPKLLFHYYDKDFNNEADTPDNFQSRRPNTSFCFLDIRSPGLGDTAMYLCATSRDKSIHNEQFFGPGTRLTVL.

This clonotype showed up just a few times. The rearrangement joins TRBV7-9 to TRBJ1-5; D ambiguous. Trimming removed 4 bases from V and 7 bases from J, with 11 bases in between. Germline V lookup: CDR1 SEHNR, CDR2 FQNEAQ (reference sequence). The CDR3 spans 13 residues. CDR3 in amino acids: CASSSLDEQPQHF. CDR3 coding DNA: TGTGCCAGCAGCTCTCTCGACGAGCAGCCCCAGCATTTT.

J is TRBJ2-2 and V is TRBV18; TRBD1 might be the D (6 bases). This CDR3 comprises 16 residues. The germline V gene encodes CDR1 KGHSH and CDR2 LQKENI. With 2 bases removed from V and 2 bases from J, the gap between germline ends came to 12 bases. The CDR3 here is CASSPSWGLNTGELFF. The CDR3 nucleotides are TGTGCCAGCTCACCATCCTGGGGGCTCAACACCGGGGAGCTGTTTTTT. Filled out from reference TRBV18 and TRBJ2-2, the complete variable domain reads NAGVMQNPRHLVRRRGQEARLRCSPMKGHSHVYWYRQLPEEGLKFMVYLQKENIIDESGMPKERFSAEFPKEGPSILRIQQVVRGDSAAYFCASSPSWGLNTGELFFGEGSRLTVL.